This record looks at one T cell receptor (beta chain) sequence and its context. V was clipped by 3 bases and J by 4 bases, with 15 bases between them. Germline V gene data show CDR1 as MDHEN and CDR2 as SYDVKM. This CDR3 is 15 amino acids long. The data derive from a study of blood T cell repertoires in COVID-19. Study-wide background: PBMCs, B-cell-depleted T cells, or T cells were the source of the cDNA or gDNA that made up the material.

Assay: immunoSEQ multiplex PCR; the TCRdb copy retains only in-frame clones and omits some. This sample yields about 190,000 clones, of which 89% are seen a single time; 6.5% to 8.5% belongs to the top ten. Sequencing was carried out using peripheral blood. The sequence was collected from a man aged 35-49 years with acute or convalescent COVID-19. The chain joins TRBV28 to TRBJ2-5, with D maybe TRBD1 (6 bases). The chain's CDR3 is CASSFYAQGRETQYF. The CDR3 coding sequence is TGTGCCAGCAGTTTCTACGCTCAGGGGCGAGAGACCCAGTACTTC.